These T cell receptor beta chains were read from a single sample in a study of blood T cell repertoires in COVID-19. Sequenced by immunoSEQ multiplex PCR; TCRdb stores in-frame clones only, minus some. Of around 250,000 clones in the sample, about 82% were seen once. Specimen: peripheral blood. All receptors come from a woman aged 80 or over with COVID-19, enrolled during active disease. Each CDR3 is given with its conserved first and last residue. Fields, in order: CDR3 length, D gene, J gene, V gene, clone size, CDR3 protein, CDR3 DNA. The D gene is left open where the match is weak. A clone size is listed for some rows: how often the clone was seen (once, few, many), or a class if it is expanded.

13,.,TRBJ2-1,TRBV28,.,CASSITRGKEQFF,TGTGCCAGCAGTATTACAAGGGGAAAAGAGCAGTTCTTC
17,TRBD1,TRBJ1-1,TRBV19,few,CASSPKWGQGSFTEAFF,TGTGCCAGTAGTCCCAAATGGGGACAGGGGTCTTTCACTGAAGCTTTCTTT
14,TRBD2,TRBJ2-1,TRBV5-1,.,CASSLSTSVHEQFF,TGCGCCAGCAGCTTGTCGACTAGCGTCCATGAGCAGTTCTTC
14,TRBD1,TRBJ1-5,TRBV6-5,.,CASSTGADNQPQHF,TGTGCCAGCAGTACAGGGGCTGACAATCAGCCCCAGCATTTT
14,.,TRBJ2-7,TRBV10-3,.,CAITAARESYEQYF,TGTGCCATCACGGCGGCGAGGGAATCCTACGAGCAGTACTTC
16,TRBD1,TRBJ1-3,TRBV19,once,CASSPEGQGSGNTIYF,TGTGCCAGTAGCCCCGAGGGACAGGGCTCTGGAAACACCATATATTTT
16,.,TRBJ2-5,TRBV28,.,CASNKRGAGYQETQYF,TGTGCCAGCAACAAACGAGGGGCGGGGTACCAAGAGACCCAGTACTTC
16,TRBD1,TRBJ1-3,TRBV7-2,.,CASSFTGTGHGNTIYF,TGTGCCAGCAGCTTCACCGGGACAGGGCATGGAAACACCATATATTTT
14,.,TRBJ2-3,TRBV19,once,CASSIGQLADTQYF,TGTGCCAGTAGTATAGGACAGCTCGCAGATACGCAGTATTTT
17,TRBD2,TRBJ2-3,TRBV5-1,once,CASSLEGKGGSTDTQYF,TGCGCCAGCAGCTTGGAAGGGAAGGGAGGGAGCACAGATACGCAGTATTTT
17,TRBD2,TRBJ2-1,TRBV27,.,CASSFPFRGGSHNEQFF,TGTGCCAGCAGCTTCCCTTTTCGGGGGGGGTCCCACAATGAGCAGTTCTTC
14,.,TRBJ1-4,TRBV27,few,CASRQIPTNEKLFF,TGTGCCAGCAGACAGATTCCAACTAATGAAAAACTGTTTTTT
15,TRBD1,TRBJ1-5,TRBV27,.,CASSLWTGWNQPQHF,TGTGCCAGCAGTTTATGGACAGGGTGGAATCAGCCCCAGCATTTT
16,.,TRBJ2-3,TRBV18,.,CASSPQGSASTDTQYF,TGTGCCAGCTCACCACAGGGGTCGGCGAGCACAGATACGCAGTATTTT
14,.,TRBJ1-5,TRBV6-5,.,CASSPYGSNQPQHF,TGTGCCAGCAGTCCATACGGTAGCAATCAGCCCCAGCATTTT
17,TRBD1,TRBJ1-2,TRBV27,few,CASRTTWGTGGDYGYTF,TGTGCCAGCAGAACCACCTGGGGGACAGGGGGCGACTATGGCTACACCTTC
14,TRBD1,TRBJ1-2,TRBV18,.,CASSPVVGGASYTF,TGTGCCAGCTCACCAGTGGTAGGGGGCGCAAGCTACACCTTC
12,.,TRBJ1-1,TRBV2,.,CASQGDSGEAFF,TGTGCCAGCCAAGGGGATTCTGGTGAAGCTTTCTTT
13,.,TRBJ1-1,TRBV6-5,.,CASSRDWTIEAFF,TGTGCCAGCAGTCGTGACTGGACAATTGAAGCTTTCTTT